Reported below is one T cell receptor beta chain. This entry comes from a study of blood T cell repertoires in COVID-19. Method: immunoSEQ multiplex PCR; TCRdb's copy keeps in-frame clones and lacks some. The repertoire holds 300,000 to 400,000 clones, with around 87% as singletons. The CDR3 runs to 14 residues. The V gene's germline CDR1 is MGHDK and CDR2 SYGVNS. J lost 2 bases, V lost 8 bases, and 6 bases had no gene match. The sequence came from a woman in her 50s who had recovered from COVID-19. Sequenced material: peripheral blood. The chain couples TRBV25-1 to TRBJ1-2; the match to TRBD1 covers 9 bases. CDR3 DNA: TGTGCCAGCCTGGGACAGGGTAAGAACTATGGCTACACCTTC. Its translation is CASLGQGKNYGYTF.